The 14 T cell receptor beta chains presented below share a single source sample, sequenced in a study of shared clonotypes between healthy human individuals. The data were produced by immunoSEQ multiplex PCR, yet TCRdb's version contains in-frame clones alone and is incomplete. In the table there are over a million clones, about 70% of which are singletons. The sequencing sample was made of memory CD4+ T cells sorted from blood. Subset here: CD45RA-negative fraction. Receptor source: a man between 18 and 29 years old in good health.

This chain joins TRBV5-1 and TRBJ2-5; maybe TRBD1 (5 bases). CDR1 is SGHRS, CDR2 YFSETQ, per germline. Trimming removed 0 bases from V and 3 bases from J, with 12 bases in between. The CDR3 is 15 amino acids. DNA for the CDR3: TGCGCCAGCAGCTTGGCGTCAGGGAATAAAGAGACCCAGTACTTC. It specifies CASSLASGNKETQYF. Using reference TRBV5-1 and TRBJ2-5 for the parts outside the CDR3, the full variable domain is KAGVTQTPRYLIKTRGQQVTLSCSPISGHRSVSWYQQTPGQGLQFLFEYFSETQRNKGNFPGRFSGRQFSNSRSEMNVSTLELGDSALYLCASSLASGNKETQYFGPGTRLLVL.

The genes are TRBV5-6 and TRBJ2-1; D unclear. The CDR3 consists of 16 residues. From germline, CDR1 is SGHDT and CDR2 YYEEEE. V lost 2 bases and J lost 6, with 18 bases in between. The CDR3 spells CASSFRFRAGGNEQFF. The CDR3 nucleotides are TGTGCCAGCAGCTTTAGGTTTCGGGCAGGCGGCAATGAGCAGTTCTTC.

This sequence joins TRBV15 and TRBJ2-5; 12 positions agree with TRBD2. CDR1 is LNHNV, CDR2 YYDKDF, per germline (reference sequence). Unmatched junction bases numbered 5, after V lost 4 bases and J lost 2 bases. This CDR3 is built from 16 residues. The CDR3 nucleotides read TGTGCCACCAGCATTTCTAGCGGGGGGGGACAAGAGACCCAGTACTTC. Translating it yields CATSISSGGGQETQYF.

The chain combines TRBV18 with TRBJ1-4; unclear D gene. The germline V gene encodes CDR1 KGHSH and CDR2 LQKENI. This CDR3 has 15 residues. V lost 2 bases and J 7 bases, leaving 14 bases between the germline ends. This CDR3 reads CASSPFSGPGEKLFF. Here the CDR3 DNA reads TGTGCCAGCTCACCATTTTCCGGTCCGGGTGAAAAACTGTTTTTT.

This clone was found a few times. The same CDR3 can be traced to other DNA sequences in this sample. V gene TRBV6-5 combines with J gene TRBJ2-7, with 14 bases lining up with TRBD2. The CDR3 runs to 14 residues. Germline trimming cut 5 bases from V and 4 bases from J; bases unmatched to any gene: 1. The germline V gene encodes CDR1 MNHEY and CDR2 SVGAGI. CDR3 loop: CASSRLAGGYEQYF. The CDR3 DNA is TGTGCCAGCAGTCGACTAGCGGGAGGGTACGAGCAGTACTTC.

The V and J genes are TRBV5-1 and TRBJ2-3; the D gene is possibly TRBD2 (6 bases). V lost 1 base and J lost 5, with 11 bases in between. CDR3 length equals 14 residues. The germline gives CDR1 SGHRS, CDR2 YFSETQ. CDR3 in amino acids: CASSLTGVGDTQYF. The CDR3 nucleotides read TGCGCCAGCAGCTTGACGGGAGTGGGAGATACGCAGTATTTT.

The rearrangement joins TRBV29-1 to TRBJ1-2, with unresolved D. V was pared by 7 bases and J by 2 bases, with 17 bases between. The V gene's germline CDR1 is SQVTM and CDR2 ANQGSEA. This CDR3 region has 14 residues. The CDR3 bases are TGCAGCGGAGGGCCGTTGGGGAACAACTATGGCTACACCTTC. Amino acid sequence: CSGGPLGNNYGYTF.

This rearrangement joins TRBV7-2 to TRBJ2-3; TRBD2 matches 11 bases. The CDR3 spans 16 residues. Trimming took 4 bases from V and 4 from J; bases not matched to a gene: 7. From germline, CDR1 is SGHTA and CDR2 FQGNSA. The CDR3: CASSSPTSGRADTQYF. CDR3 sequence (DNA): TGTGCCAGCAGCTCCCCTACTAGCGGGAGAGCAGATACGCAGTATTTT.

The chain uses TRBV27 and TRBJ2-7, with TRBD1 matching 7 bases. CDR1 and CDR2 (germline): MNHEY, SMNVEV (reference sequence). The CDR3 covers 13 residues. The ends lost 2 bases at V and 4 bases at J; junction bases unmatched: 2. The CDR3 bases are TGTGCCAGCAGTTTAGCCAGGGGGTACGAGCAGTACTTC. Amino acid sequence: CASSLARGYEQYF.

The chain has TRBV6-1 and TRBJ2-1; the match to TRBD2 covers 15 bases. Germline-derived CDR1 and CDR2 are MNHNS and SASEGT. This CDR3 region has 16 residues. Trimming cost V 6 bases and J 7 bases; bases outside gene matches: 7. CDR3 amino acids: CASREWTSGGANEQFF. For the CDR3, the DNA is TGTGCCAGCAGAGAATGGACTAGCGGGGGGGCGAATGAGCAGTTCTTC.

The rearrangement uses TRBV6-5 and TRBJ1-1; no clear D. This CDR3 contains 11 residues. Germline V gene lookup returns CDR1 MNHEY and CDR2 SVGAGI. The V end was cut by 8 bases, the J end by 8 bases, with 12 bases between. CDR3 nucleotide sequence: TGTGCCAGCGGACCCAAGGCCGAAGCTTTCTTT. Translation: CASGPKAEAFF.

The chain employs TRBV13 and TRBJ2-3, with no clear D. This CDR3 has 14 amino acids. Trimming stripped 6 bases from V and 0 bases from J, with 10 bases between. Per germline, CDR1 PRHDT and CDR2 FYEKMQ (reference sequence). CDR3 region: CASSYPTSTDTQYF. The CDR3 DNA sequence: TGTGCCAGCAGTTATCCAACTAGCACAGATACGCAGTATTTT.

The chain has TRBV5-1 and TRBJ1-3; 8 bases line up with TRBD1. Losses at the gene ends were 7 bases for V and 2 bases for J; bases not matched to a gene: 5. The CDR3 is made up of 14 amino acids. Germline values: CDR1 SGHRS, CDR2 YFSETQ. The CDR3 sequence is CASRQGTAGNTIYF. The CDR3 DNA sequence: TGCGCCAGCCGACAGGGGACAGCTGGAAACACCATATATTTT.

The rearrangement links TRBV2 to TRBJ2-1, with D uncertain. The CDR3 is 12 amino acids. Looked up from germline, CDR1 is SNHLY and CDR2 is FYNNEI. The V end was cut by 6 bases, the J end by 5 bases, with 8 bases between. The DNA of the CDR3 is TGTGCCAGCAGGACTGGAAACAATGAGCAGTTCTTC. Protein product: CASRTGNNEQFF.